What follows is one T cell receptor (beta chain) and its context. TCRdb's table, derived via immunoSEQ multiplex PCR, lists solely in-frame clones and lacks some. The data hold about 140,000 clones, with 84% observed a single time. The data stem from a study of blood T cell repertoires in COVID-19. Germline V CDR1 and CDR2: SGHRS, YFSETQ. V shed 0 bases, J shed 0 bases, and the junction held 0 bases outside the gene matches. This CDR3 comprises 14 residues. Sequencing was done on a sample of peripheral blood. J is TRBJ2-7 and V is TRBV5-1; TRBD2 aligns across 7 bases. The TCR originated in a man aged 25-45 years with COVID-19, enrolled during active disease. Here the CDR3 reads CASSLGGSSYEQYF. The CDR3 DNA follows: TGCGCCAGCAGCTTGGGCGGGAGCTCCTACGAGCAGTACTTC.